Each of the 7 T cell receptor beta chains below was sequenced from the same sample in a study of cytotoxic CD8 clonotypes in ibrutinib-treated CLL. The data were produced by immunoSEQ multiplex PCR, yet TCRdb's version contains in-frame clones alone and is incomplete. The data contain tens of thousands of clones, 57% of them singletons. The material was PBMCs, obtained before ibrutinib treatment. The source of these receptors is a human donor with chronic lymphocytic leukemia.

This chain connects TRBV4-1 to TRBJ2-3, with a weak D call TRBD2 (6 bases). Germline V gives CDR1 MGHRA, CDR2 YSYEKL. The CDR3 extends over 14 amino acids. Trimming removed 0 bases at V and 8 bases at J, with 12 bases between. CDR3 loop: CASSQDRTGATQYF. The CDR3 nucleotides are TGCGCCAGCAGCCAAGATCGGACGGGAGCTACGCAGTATTTT.

This chain uses TRBV28 with TRBJ1-2; 12 bases agree with TRBD1. The trim removed 2 bases at V and 8 bases at J, leaving 6 bases unmatched. CDR1 and CDR2 from the germline V gene are MDHEN and SYDVKM. This CDR3 spans 15 amino acids. In DNA, the CDR3 is TGTGCCAGCAGTTTAAGGGACAGGGGGCATCTAGGCTACACCTTC. It codes for CASSLRDRGHLGYTF.

The chain carries TRBV11-1 and TRBJ2-5; a weak D match, TRBD1 (6 bases). The CDR3 runs to 14 residues. Germline V lookup: CDR1 SGHAT, CDR2 FQDESV (reference sequence). V lost 5 bases to trimming and J lost 4 bases, with 14 bases between them. As DNA, the CDR3 is TGTGCCAGCAGCCCACAGGGACGGGGAGAGACCCAGTACTTC. It translates to CASSPQGRGETQYF.

CDR3 DNA: TGTGCCAGCAGCTTAGCGGGGGGAGGAGGCATTCAGTACTTC. Its translation is CASSLAGGGGIQYF. The chain has TRBV7-2 and TRBJ2-4; D is perhaps TRBD2 (6 bases). The germline gives CDR1 SGHTA, CDR2 FQGNSA. The CDR3 runs 14 residues. V lost 0 bases and J lost 9, with 12 bases in between. The whole variable domain, remainder taken from reference TRBV7-2 and TRBJ2-4, is GAGVSQSPSNKVTEKGKDVELRCDPISGHTALYWYRQSLGQGLEFLIYFQGNSAPDKSGLPSDRFSAERTGGSVSTLTIQRTQQEDSAVYLCASSLAGGGGIQYFGAGTRLSVL.

V is TRBV10-3 and J is TRBJ1-4; 8 bases fit TRBD1. The J segment lost 6 bases and the V segment lost 5 bases, leaving 11 bases of the junction unmatched. CDR1 and CDR2 (germline): ENHRY, SYGVKD. CDR3 size: 16 residues. For the CDR3, the DNA is TGTGCCATCAGTAACCACGACAGGGGTGGGGATGAAAAACTGTTTTTT. This gives the protein CAISNHDRGGDEKLFF.

The chain uses TRBV29-1 and TRBJ2-6; D unclear. The CDR3 length is 14 residues. V lost 5 bases to trimming and J lost 1 base, with 9 bases between them. CDR1 SQVTM and CDR2 ANQGSEA come from the germline V gene. CDR3 protein: CSVQGYSGANVLTF. The CDR3, as DNA: TGCAGCGTTCAAGGGTATTCTGGGGCCAACGTCCTGACTTTC.

V and J are TRBV5-1 and TRBJ2-4; 13 bases agree with TRBD2. Germline lookup yields CDR1 SGHRS and CDR2 YFSETQ. There are 15 residues in the CDR3. V dropped 4 bases and J dropped 6; count of bases not matched to a gene: 4. The CDR3 loop is CASSRTSGGSNIQYF. The CDR3 DNA reads as TGCGCCAGCAGCCGGACTAGCGGGGGATCAAACATTCAGTACTTC. The full variable domain, in which reference TRBV5-1 and TRBJ2-4 provide the parts outside the CDR3, is KAGVTQTPRYLIKTRGQQVTLSCSPISGHRSVSWYQQTPGQGLQFLFEYFSETQRNKGNFPGRFSGRQFSNSRSEMNVSTLELGDSALYLCASSRTSGGSNIQYFGAGTRLSVL.